One and the same sample provided the 17 T cell receptor beta chains below, sequenced in a study of T cell repertoires in cytomegalovirus infection. TCRdb passed the reads through MiXCR, listing each CDR3 protein once. The table has tens of thousands of distinct CDR3 sequences, roughly 54% seen once; the top ten hold around nine tenths. Their recognized antigens are unknown. The sequences come from CD8+ T cells from cultured PBMCs, collected from culture after CMV antigen stimulation. The receptor source for this set is a human donor in good health (CMV status not recorded). Some clones in this sample may be carry-over from other donors' samples.

This chain connects TRBV6-1 to TRBJ2-7; 11 nucleotides line up with TRBD1. With V trimmed by 1 base and J by 2 bases, 4 bases remained unmatched. CDR1 and CDR2 (germline): MNHNS, SASEGT. The CDR3 spans 16 residues. CDR3 sequence reads: CASSEERTGGPYEQYF. CDR3 coding DNA: TGTGCCAGCAGTGAAGAAAGGACAGGGGGCCCCTACGAGCAGTACTTC.

This clonotype was observed many times. The chain combines TRBV4-2 with TRBJ2-5; possibly TRBD1 or TRBD2 for D (5 bases each). CDR3 length equals 16 residues. Trimming took 0 bases from V and 4 from J, leaving 15 bases between them. Germline-derived CDR1 and CDR2 are LGHNA and YNFKEQ. Here the CDR3 reads CASSQDSPGPGETQYF. The CDR3 region has the DNA TGTGCCAGCAGCCAAGATTCCCCGGGACCGGGAGAGACCCAGTACTTC.

The CDR3, as DNA: TGTGCCAGCAGTGACCCGGACAGCCTGAACACTGAAGCTTTCTTT. This translates into CASSDPDSLNTEAFF. This rearrangement joins TRBV25-1 to TRBJ1-1, with D perhaps matching TRBD1 (6 bases). The CDR3 runs 15 residues. Deletions cut 3 bases from V and 0 bases from J, with 11 bases between. From germline, CDR1 is MGHDK and CDR2 SYGVNS.

This clonotype was counted only a few times. The chain carries TRBV6-1 and TRBJ1-5; D is uncertain. In germline, CDR1 is MNHNS, CDR2 SASEGT. This CDR3 comprises 13 residues. The V end lost 3 bases, the J end lost 6 bases, and 9 bases lay between the germline ends. DNA of the CDR3: TGTGCCAGCAGTGACGGGGAGAGTCAGCCCCAGCATTTT. It yields the protein CASSDGESQPQHF.

The V and J genes are TRBV7-6 and TRBJ2-3; 9 bases align to TRBD2. The CDR3 has 15 residues. Germline V lookup: CDR1 SGHVS, CDR2 FNYEAQ. After removal of 3 bases from V and 2 bases from J, the junction contained 3 bases not matched to a gene. CDR3 in amino acids: CASSLRGGNTDTQYF. CDR3 coding DNA: TGTGCCAGCAGCTTGCGGGGGGGAAACACAGATACGCAGTATTTT.

This clonotype was seen repeatedly, ten times or more. J is TRBJ1-2 and V is TRBV6-6, with TRBD1 matching over 8 bases. The J segment lost 3 bases and the V segment lost 2 bases, leaving 2 bases of the junction unmatched. CDR1 is MNHNY and CDR2 is SVGAGI in the germline V gene (reference sequence). CDR3 size: 14 residues. The CDR3 loop reads CASSYGQGYYGYTF. The CDR3 region has the DNA TGTGCCAGCAGTTACGGACAGGGATACTATGGCTACACCTTC.

This clonotype was observed a few times. CDR3 sequence reads: CASSPDSYNEQFF. The CDR3 nucleotides are TGTGCCAGCAGCCCAGACAGTTACAATGAGCAGTTCTTC. The genes are TRBV7-2 and TRBJ2-1; a possible D gene is TRBD1 (5 bases). Germline loops: CDR1 SGHTA, CDR2 FQGNSA. The V end lost 5 bases, the J end lost 4 bases, and 9 bases lay between the germline ends. The CDR3 spans 13 residues.

There are a few counts of this clonotype. The rearrangement uses TRBV7-8 and TRBJ2-7; no definite D call. V was trimmed by 5 bases and J by 3 bases, leaving 14 bases between them. CDR1 and CDR2 from the germline V gene are SGHVS and FQNEAQ. CDR3 size: 14 residues. The CDR3 coding sequence is TGTGCCAGCAGCCCAGAGTCAAGGGACTACGAGCAGTACTTC. Translation: CASSPESRDYEQYF.

The chain carries TRBV11-2 and TRBJ1-1; 7 bases line up with TRBD1. The germline V gene has CDR1 SGHAT and CDR2 FQNNGV. With 6 bases clipped from V and 3 bases from J, the junction kept 7 bases outside the gene matches. The CDR3 is 14 amino acids. The CDR3 bases are TGTGCCAGCAGGCCAGACAGGGAATACACTGAAGCTTTCTTT. Its protein is CASRPDREYTEAFF.

This chain uses TRBV12-3 or TRBV12-4 with TRBJ1-2; 7 bases map to TRBD1. The CDR3 is 14 amino acids. The V segment lost 7 bases and the J segment 0 bases; nucleotides outside the gene matches: 5. In DNA, the CDR3 is TGTGCCAGCATCGACAGGGCAACTAACTATGGCTACACCTTC. Translating it yields CASIDRATNYGYTF.

This clonotype has just a few counts. This sequence joins TRBV27 and TRBJ1-2, with 7 bases that match TRBD1. The V gene's germline CDR1 is MNHEY and CDR2 SMNVEV (reference sequence). V shed 5 bases and J 0 bases; nucleotides not matched to a gene: 12. This CDR3 has 17 amino acids. This chain's CDR3 is CASSPEDRSGANYGYTF. The CDR3 nucleotides read TGTGCCAGCAGTCCGGAGGACAGGTCAGGAGCTAACTATGGCTACACCTTC.

The V call is TRBV28, the J call TRBJ2-1, with a weak D call TRBD2 (6 bases). The CDR3 runs to 15 residues. Germline V lookup: CDR1 MDHEN, CDR2 SYDVKM. The ends were cut back, 5 bases at V and 6 bases at J, with 17 bases in the middle. The CDR3: CASSAPGLPTNEQFF. DNA for the CDR3: TGTGCCAGCAGTGCCCCGGGACTCCCAACCAATGAGCAGTTCTTC.

This chain joins TRBV10-3 and TRBJ1-1; D gene uncertain. V shed 0 bases and J shed 6 bases, with 11 bases lying between them. Germline values: CDR1 ENHRY, CDR2 SYGVKD. The length of the CDR3 is 14 residues. The chain's CDR3 is CAISESGVSSEAFF. The CDR3 bases are TGTGCCATCAGTGAGTCTGGGGTTTCGTCTGAAGCTTTCTTT.

V gene TRBV4-1 combines with J gene TRBJ2-7; possible D gene TRBD2, 5 bases. The length of the CDR3 is 14 residues. Germline loops: CDR1 MGHRA, CDR2 YSYEKL. The ends were cut back, 3 bases at V and 0 bases at J, with 9 bases in the middle. The CDR3 DNA sequence: TGCGCCAGCAGCCACGGGGTGGTCTCCTACGAGCAGTACTTC. Translated: CASSHGVVSYEQYF.

The rearrangement joins TRBV12-3 or TRBV12-4 to TRBJ2-2, with a weak D call TRBD2 (5 bases). The CDR3 is made up of 12 amino acids. V shed 4 bases and J shed 5 bases, with 5 bases lying between them. The CDR3 loop reads CASSWETGELFF. The CDR3 DNA reads TGTGCCAGCAGTTGGGAGACCGGGGAGCTGTTTTTT.

The gene calls are TRBV7-8 and TRBJ1-4, with D possibly matching TRBD1 (6 bases). Germline V lookup: CDR1 SGHVS, CDR2 FQNEAQ. The CDR3 sequence is 16 residues long. V was clipped by 5 bases and J by 3 bases, with 16 bases between them. CDR3 in amino acids: CASSQGRGTANEKLFF. The CDR3 region has the DNA TGTGCCAGCAGCCAGGGGAGGGGCACTGCTAATGAAAAACTGTTTTTT.

The rearrangement uses TRBV7-9 and TRBJ1-1; maybe TRBD1 (5 bases). V lost 3 bases and J 1 base, leaving 12 bases between the germline ends. The CDR3 is 15 residues long. Germline loops: CDR1 SEHNR, CDR2 FQNEAQ (reference sequence). The CDR3: CASSFPLGENTEAFF. DNA for the CDR3: TGTGCCAGCAGCTTCCCACTGGGGGAGAACACTGAAGCTTTCTTT.